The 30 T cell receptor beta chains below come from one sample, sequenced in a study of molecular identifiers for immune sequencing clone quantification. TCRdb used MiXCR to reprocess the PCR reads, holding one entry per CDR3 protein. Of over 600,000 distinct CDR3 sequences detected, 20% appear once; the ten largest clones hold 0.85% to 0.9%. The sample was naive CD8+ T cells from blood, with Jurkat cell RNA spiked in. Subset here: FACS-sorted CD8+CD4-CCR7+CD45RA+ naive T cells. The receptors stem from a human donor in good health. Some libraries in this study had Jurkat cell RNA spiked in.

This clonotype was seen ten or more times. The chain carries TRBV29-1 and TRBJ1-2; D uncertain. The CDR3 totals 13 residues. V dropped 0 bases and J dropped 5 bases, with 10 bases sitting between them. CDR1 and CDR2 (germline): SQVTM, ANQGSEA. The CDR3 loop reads CSVEERRRYGYTF. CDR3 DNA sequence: TGCAGCGTTGAAGAGAGAAGGCGGTATGGCTACACCTTC.

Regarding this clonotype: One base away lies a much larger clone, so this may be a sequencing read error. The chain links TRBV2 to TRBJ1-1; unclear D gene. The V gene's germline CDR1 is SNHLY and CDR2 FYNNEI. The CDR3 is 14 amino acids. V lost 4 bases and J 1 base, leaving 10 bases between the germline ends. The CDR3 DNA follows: TGTGCCAGCAGTGGATACATGACGAACACTGAAGCTTTCTTT. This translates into CASSGYMTNTEAFF.

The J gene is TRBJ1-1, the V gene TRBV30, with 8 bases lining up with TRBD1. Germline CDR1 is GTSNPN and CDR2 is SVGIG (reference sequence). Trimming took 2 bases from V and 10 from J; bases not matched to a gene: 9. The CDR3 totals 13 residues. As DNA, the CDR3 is TGTGCCTGGAGTCTTTTACAGGGGGACATAGCTTTCTTT. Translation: CAWSLLQGDIAFF.

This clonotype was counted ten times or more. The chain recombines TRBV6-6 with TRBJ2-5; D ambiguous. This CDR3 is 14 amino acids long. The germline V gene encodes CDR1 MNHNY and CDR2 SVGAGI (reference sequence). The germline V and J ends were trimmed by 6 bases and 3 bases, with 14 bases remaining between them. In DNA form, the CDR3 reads TGTGCCAGCAGCCCCTCTGGGCGAAAAGAGACCCAGTACTTC. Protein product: CASSPSGRKETQYF.

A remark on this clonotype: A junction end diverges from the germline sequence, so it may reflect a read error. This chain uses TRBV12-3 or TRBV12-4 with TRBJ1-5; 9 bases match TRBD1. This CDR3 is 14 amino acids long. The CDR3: CARSSGTGNQPQHF. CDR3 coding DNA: TGTGCCCGCAGTTCCGGGACAGGGAATCAGCCCCAGCATTTT.

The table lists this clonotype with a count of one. The CDR3 DNA is TGTGCCAGCAGCCACGGAAACTACGAGCAGTACTTC. As protein: CASSHGNYEQYF. J is TRBJ2-7 and V is TRBV3-1, with unresolved D. CDR1 LGHDT and CDR2 YNNKEL come from the germline V gene (reference sequence). The V end lost 3 bases, the J end lost 3 bases, and 6 bases lay between the germline ends. The CDR3 consists of 12 residues.

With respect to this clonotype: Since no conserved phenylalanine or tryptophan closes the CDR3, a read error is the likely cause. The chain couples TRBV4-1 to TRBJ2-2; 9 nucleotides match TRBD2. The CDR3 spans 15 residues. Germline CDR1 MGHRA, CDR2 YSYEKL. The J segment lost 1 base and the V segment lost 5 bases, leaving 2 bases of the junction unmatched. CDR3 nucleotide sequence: TGCGCCAGCAGCGCGACTAGCGGGAACACCGGGGAGCTGTTTCTT. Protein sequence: CASSATSGNTGELFL.

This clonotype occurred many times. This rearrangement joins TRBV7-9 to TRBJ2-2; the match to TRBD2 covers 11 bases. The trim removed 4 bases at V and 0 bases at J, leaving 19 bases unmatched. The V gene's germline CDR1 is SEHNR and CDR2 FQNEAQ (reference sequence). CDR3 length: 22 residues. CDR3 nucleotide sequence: TGTGCCAGCAGCTCGACCTCGGCCCTTAGCGGGAGGGGTACCGCGAACACCGGGGAGCTGTTTTTT. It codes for CASSSTSALSGRGTANTGELFF.

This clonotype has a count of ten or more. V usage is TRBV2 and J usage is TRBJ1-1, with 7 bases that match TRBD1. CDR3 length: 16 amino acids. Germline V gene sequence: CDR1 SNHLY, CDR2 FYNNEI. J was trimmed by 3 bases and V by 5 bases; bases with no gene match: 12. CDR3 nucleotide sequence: TGTGCCAGCAGTCGAGGGGGCGAAGTGAAGGACACTGAAGCTTTCTTT. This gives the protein CASSRGGEVKDTEAFF.

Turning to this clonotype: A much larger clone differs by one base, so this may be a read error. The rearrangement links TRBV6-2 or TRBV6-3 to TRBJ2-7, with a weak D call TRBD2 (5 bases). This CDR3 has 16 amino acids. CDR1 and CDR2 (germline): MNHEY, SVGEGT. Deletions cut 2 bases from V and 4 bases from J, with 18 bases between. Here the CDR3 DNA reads TGTGCCAGCAGTTACCCCGAGGGTATATCCCCGTACGAGCAGTACTTC. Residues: CASSYPEGISPYEQYF.

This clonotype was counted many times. The CDR3 region has the DNA TGTGCCAGCAGCGGGGAATTCTGGCGGGACGCGAACTATGGCTACACCTTC. Translating gives CASSGEFWRDANYGYTF. V usage is TRBV9 and J usage is TRBJ1-2; D may be TRBD1 (5 bases). The germline gives CDR1 SGDLS, CDR2 YYNGEE. Between the trimmed V and J ends, which lost 3 bases and 2 bases, there was a span of 20 bases. This CDR3 has 17 amino acids.

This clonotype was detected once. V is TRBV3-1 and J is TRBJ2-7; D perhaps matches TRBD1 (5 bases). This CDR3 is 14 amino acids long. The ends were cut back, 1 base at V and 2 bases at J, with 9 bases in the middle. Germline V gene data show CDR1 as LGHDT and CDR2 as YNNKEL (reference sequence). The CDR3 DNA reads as TGTGCCAGCAGCCAAGCAGGGCCAGCCTACGAGCAGTACTTC. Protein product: CASSQAGPAYEQYF.

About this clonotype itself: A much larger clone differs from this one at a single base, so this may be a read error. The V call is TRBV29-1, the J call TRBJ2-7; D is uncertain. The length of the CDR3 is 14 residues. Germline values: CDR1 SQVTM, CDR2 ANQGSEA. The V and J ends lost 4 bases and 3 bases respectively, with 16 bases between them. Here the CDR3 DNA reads TGCAGCGTTGCGGACGACAACGACCTCTACGAGCAGTACTTC. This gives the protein CSVADDNDLYEQYF.

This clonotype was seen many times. CDR3 sequence (DNA): TGTGCCAGTTCCCCTGGCTTTAGCGCAGATACGCAGTATTTT. Residues: CASSPGFSADTQYF. The genes are TRBV19 and TRBJ2-3; possible D gene TRBD2, 5 bases. With 8 bases removed from V and 4 bases from J, the gap between germline ends came to 16 bases. Germline CDR1 LNHDA, CDR2 SQIVND (reference sequence). The length of the CDR3 is 14 residues. Supplemented by reference TRBV19 and TRBJ2-3, the full variable domain reads DGGITQSPKYLFRKEGQNVTLSCEQNLNHDAMYWYRQDPGQGLRLIYYSQIVNDFQKGDIAEGYSVSREKKESFPLTVTSAQKNPTAFYLCASSPGFSADTQYFGPGTRLTVL.

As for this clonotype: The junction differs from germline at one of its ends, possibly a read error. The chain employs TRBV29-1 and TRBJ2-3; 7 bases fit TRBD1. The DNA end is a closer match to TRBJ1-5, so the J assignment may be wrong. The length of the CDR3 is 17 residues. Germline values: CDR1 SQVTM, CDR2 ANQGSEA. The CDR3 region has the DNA TGCTGCGTTGAAGAGGGACGGGCGGGAGGCGGGACAGATACGCAGCATTTT. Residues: CCVEEGRAGGGTDTQHF.

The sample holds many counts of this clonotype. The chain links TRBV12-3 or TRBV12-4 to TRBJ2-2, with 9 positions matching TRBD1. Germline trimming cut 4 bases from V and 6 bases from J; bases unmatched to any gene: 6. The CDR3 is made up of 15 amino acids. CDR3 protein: CASSSGTGMAGELFF. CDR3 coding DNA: TGTGCCAGCAGTTCCGGGACAGGGATGGCCGGGGAGCTGTTTTTT.

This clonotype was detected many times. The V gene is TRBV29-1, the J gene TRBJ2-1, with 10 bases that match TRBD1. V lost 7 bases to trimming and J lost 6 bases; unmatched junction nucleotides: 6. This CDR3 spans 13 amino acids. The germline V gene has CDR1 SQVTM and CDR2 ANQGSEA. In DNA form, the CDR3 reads TGCAGCGGTGATTGGACAGGGGGCAATGAGCAGTTCTTC. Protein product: CSGDWTGGNEQFF.

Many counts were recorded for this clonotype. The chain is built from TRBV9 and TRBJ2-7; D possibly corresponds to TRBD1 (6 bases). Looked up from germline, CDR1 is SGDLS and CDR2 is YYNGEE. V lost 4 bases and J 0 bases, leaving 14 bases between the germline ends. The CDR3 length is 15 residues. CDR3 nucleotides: TGTGCCAGCAGCCGGTCCGGGACACCCTCCTACGAGCAGTACTTC. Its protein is CASSRSGTPSYEQYF.

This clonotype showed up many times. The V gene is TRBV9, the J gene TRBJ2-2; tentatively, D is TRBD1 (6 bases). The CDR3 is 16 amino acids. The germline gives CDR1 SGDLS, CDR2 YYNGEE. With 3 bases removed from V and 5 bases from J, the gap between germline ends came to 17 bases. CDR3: CASSASQGTMTGELFF. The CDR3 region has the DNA TGTGCCAGCAGCGCCAGCCAGGGGACAATGACCGGGGAGCTGTTTTTT.

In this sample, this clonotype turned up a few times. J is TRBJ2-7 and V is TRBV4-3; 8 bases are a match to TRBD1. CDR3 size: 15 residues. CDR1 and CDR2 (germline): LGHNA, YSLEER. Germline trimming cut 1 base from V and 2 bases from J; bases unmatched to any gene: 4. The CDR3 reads CASSQVTGDAYEQYF. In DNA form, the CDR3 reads TGCGCCAGCAGCCAAGTGACAGGGGATGCCTACGAGCAGTACTTC.

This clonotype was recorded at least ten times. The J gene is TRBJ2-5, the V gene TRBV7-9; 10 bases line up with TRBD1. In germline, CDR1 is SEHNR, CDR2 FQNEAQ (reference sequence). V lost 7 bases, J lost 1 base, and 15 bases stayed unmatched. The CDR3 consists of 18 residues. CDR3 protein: CASNPSWDRGTGQETQYF. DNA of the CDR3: TGTGCCAGCAACCCGTCCTGGGACAGGGGCACCGGCCAAGAGACCCAGTACTTC.

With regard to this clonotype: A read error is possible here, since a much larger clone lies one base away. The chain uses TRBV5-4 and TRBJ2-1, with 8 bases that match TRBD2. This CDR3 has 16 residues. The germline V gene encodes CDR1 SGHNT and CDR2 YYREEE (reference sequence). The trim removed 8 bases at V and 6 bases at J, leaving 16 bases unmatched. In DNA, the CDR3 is TGTGCCAGAAGCCCCGGGGGTAGCGGGATCATCAATGAGCAGTTCTTC. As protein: CARSPGGSGIINEQFF.

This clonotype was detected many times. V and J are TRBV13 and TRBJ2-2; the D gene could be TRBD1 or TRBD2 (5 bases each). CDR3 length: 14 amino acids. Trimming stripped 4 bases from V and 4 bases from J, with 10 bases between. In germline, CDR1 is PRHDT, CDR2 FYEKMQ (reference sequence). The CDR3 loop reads CASSSSGSTGELFF. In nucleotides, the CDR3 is TGTGCCAGCAGCTCATCAGGGAGCACCGGGGAGCTGTTTTTT.

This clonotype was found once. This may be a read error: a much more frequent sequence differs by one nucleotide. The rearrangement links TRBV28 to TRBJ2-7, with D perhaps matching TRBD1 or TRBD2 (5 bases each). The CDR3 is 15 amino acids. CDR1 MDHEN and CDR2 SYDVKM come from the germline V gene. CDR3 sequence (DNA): TGTGCCAGCACCAGAGACAGACTAACCACCTACGTGCAGTACTTC. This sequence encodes CASTRDRLTTYVQYF.

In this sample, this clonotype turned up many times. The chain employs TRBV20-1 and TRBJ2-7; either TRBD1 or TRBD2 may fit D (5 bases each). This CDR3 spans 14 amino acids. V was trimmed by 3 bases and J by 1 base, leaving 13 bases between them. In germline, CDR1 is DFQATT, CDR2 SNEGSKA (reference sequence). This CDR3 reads CSARGVLHSYEQYF. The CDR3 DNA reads TGCAGTGCTAGGGGGGTACTACATTCCTACGAGCAGTACTTC.

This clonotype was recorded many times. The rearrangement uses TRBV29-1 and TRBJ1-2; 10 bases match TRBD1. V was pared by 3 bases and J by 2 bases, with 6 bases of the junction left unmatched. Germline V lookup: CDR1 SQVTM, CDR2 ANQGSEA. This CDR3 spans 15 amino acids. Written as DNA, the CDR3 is TGCAGCGTTGAGGGGACAGGGGATGAAAACTATGGCTACACCTTC. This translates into CSVEGTGDENYGYTF.

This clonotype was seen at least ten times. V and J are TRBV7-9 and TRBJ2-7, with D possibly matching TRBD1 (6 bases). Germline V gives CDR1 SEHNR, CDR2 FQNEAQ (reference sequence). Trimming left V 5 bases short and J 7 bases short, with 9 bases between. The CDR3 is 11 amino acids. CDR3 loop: CASSRGREQYF. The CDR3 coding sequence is TGTGCCAGCAGCAGGGGGAGAGAGCAGTACTTC.

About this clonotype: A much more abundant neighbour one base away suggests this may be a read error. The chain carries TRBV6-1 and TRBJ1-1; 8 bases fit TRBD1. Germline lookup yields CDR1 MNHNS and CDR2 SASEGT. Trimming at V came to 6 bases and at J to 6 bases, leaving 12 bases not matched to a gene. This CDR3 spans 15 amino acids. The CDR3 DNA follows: TGTGCCAGCAGAGAGAGACAGGGGTCGGGGGCTGAAGCTTTCTTT. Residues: CASRERQGSGAEAFF.

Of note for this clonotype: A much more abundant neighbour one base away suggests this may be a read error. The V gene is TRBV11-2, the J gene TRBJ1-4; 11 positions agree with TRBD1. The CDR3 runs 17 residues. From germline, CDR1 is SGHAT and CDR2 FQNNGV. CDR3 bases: TGTGCCAGAAGCTTACGGGACAGGGGGATCGGAGATGAAAAACTGTTTTTT. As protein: CARSLRDRGIGDEKLFF.

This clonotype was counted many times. CDR3 sequence: CSVETSNTGELFF. In nucleotides, the CDR3 is TGCAGCGTTGAAACCTCGAACACCGGGGAGCTGTTTTTT. This chain links TRBV29-1 with TRBJ2-2; no reliable D call. The V gene lost 2 bases and the J gene lost 0 bases, with 4 bases spanning the gap. This CDR3 is 13 amino acids long. From germline, CDR1 is SQVTM and CDR2 ANQGSEA.